This TCR beta chain was documented in a study of cytomegalovirus exposure and HLA in healthy donors. Study-wide results and caveats: Further analysis was carried out later, and it showed several of the most significant clusters appearing linked to common viral pathogens. For most TCR beta V segments, an earlier analysis put the productive rate at about 87% or about 30% of the time.

Comment on this clone: Its target is not known. Relative to the germline gene, one junction end is altered; a read error may explain this.

Use of 60 Vbeta and 13 Jbeta primers characterized the PCR. Data came from immunoSEQ multiplex PCR; TCRdb stores just in-frame clones and leaves some out. The data show 140,000 or so clones, with over 60% seen just once and approximately 2.1% held by the top ten. The germline V gene encodes CDR1 MNHNY and CDR2 SVGAGI (reference sequence). The CDR3 runs 14 residues. This TCR was sampled from a man aged 40-49 years in good health and CMV-seronegative. The chain has TRBV6-6 and TRBJ1-2, with D perhaps TRBD1 (6 bases). Sequencing was done on a sample of PBMCs. The CDR3 sequence is CASSHPGQDYGYPF. CDR3 DNA sequence: TGTGCCAGCAGTCACCCGGGACAAGACTATGGCTACCCCTTC.